The clone carrying this TCR beta chain came up once. What it binds is unknown. TCRdb's copy holds only in-frame clones and misses some; the assay was immunoSEQ multiplex PCR. Altogether nearly 45,000 clones are present, approximately 84% being singletons, with the ten largest covering 15%. Per germline, CDR1 MGHRA and CDR2 YSYEKL. The CDR3 has 17 residues. Trimming removed 4 bases from V and 5 bases from J, with 23 bases in between. This sample was included in a study of OX40 agonist ivuxolimab in advanced cancers. Study results and limitations: Also showing low normalized T-cell clonal expansion were some of the nonresponders.

The J gene is TRBJ1-2, the V gene TRBV4-1, with a tentative D call TRBD1 (5 bases). The sequencing used CD4+ or CD8+ T cells sorted from blood, collected in a trial of the OX40 agonist ivuxolimab. The sequence came from an adult with an advanced solid tumor such as melanoma, head and neck, liver or kidney cancer. CDR3 coding DNA: TGCGCCAGCAGCCCGGATATGGTTGCGGGGGGAGGTTATGGCTACACCTTC. Amino acids: CASSPDMVAGGGYGYTF.